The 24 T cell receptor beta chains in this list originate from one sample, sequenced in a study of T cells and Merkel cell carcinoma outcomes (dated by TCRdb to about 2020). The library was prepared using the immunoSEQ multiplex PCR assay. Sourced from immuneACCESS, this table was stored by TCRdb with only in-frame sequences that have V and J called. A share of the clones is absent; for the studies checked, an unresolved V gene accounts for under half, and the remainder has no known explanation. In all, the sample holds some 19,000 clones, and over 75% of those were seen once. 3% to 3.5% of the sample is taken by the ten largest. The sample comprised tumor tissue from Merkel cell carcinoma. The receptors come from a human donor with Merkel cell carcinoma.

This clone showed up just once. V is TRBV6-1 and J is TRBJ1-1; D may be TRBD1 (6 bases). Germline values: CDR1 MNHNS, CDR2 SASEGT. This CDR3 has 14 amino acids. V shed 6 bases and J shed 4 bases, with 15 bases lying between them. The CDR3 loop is CASRTGSWGTEAFF. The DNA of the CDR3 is TGTGCCAGCAGGACAGGTTCCTGGGGCACTGAAGCTTTCTTT.

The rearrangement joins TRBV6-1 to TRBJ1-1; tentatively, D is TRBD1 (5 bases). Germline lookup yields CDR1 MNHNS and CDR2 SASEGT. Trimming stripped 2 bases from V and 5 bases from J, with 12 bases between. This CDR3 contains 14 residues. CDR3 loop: CASSEYTGGTEAFF. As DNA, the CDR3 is TGTGCCAGCAGTGAATATACGGGGGGAACTGAAGCTTTCTTT.

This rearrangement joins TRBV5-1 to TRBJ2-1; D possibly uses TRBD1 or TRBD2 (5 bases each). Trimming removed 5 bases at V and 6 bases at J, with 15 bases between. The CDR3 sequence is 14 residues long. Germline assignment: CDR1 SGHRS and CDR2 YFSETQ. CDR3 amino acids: CASSSGTTLNEQFF. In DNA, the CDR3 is TGCGCCAGCAGTTCCGGGACGACCCTCAATGAGCAGTTCTTC.

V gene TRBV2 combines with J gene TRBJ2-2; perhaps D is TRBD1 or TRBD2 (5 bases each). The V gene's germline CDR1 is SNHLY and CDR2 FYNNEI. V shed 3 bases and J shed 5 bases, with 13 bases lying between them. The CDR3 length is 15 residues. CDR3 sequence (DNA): TGTGCCAGCAGTGATGGGGACCCTGGTACCGGGGAGCTGTTTTTT. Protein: CASSDGDPGTGELFF.

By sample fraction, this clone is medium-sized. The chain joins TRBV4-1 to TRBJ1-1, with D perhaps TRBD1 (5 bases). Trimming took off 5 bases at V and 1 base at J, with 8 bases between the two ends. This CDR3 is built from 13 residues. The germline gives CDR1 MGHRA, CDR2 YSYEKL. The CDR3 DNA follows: TGCGCCAGCAGCGAACAGGAGAACACTGAAGCTTTCTTT. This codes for CASSEQENTEAFF.

CDR3 bases: TGTGCCAGCAGCGTAGAAGCGGGACAGGGATTTAATGAGCAGTTCTTC. It encodes CASSVEAGQGFNEQFF. The chain combines TRBV9 with TRBJ2-1; 9 bases match TRBD1. The germline V gene has CDR1 SGDLS and CDR2 YYNGEE. This CDR3 region has 16 residues. V was pared by 0 bases and J by 7 bases, with 8 bases of the junction left unmatched.

DNA for the CDR3: TGTGCCAGCTCACCACCGCAGGCGACAGATACGCAGTATTTT. Translating gives CASSPPQATDTQYF. This sequence joins TRBV18 and TRBJ2-3; D call uncertain. The germline V gene encodes CDR1 KGHSH and CDR2 LQKENI. Trimming took 0 bases from V and 3 from J, leaving 7 bases between them. This CDR3 has 14 amino acids.

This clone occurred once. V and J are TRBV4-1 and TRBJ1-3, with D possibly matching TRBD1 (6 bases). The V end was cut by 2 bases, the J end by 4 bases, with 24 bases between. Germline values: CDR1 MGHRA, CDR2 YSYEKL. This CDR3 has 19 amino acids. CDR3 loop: CASSQMEVRGRSLGNTIYF. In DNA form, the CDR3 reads TGCGCCAGCAGCCAAATGGAAGTGCGGGGGCGCAGTTTGGGAAACACCATATATTTT.

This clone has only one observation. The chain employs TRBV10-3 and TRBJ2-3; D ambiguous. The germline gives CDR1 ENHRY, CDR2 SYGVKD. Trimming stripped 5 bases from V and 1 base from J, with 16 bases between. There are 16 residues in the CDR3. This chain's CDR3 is CAISPSEARRTDTQYF. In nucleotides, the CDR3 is TGTGCCATCAGTCCCTCCGAGGCGCGCCGCACAGATACGCAGTATTTT.

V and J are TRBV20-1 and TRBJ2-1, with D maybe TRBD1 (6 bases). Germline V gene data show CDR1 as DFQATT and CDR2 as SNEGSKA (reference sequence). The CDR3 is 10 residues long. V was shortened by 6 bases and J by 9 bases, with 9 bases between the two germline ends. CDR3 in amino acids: CSAAGVEQFF. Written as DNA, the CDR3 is TGCAGTGCAGCAGGGGTTGAGCAGTTCTTC.

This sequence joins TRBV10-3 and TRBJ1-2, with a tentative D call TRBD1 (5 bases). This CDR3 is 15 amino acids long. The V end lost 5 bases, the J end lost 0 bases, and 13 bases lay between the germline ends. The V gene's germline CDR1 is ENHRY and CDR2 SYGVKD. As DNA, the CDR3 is TGTGCCATCAGTCAAATCCCAGGGTCTAACTATGGCTACACCTTC. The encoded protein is CAISQIPGSNYGYTF.

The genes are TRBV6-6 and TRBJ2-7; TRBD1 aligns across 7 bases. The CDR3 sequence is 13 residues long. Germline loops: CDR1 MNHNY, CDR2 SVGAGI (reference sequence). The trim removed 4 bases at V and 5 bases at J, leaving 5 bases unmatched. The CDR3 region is CASSLDRMNEQYF. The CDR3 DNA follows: TGTGCCAGCAGTTTGGACAGGATGAACGAGCAGTACTTC.

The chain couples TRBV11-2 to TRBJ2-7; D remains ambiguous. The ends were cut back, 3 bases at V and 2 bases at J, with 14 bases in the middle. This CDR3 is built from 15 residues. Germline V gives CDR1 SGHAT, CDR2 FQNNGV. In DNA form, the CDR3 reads TGTGCCAGCAGCTTGACCATCGTCAGAACCTACGAGCAGTACTTC. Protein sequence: CASSLTIVRTYEQYF.

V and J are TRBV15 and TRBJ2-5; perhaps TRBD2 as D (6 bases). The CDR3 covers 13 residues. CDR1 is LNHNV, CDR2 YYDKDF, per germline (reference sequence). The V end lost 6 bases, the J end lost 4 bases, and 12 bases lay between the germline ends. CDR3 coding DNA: TGTGCCACCAGGGCAATCGGGGGAGAGACCCAGTACTTC. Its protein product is CATRAIGGETQYF.

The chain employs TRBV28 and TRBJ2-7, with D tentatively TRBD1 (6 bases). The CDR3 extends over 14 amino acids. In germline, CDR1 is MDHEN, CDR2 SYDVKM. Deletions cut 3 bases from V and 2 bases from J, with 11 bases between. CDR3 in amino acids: CASSFPGHPYEQYF. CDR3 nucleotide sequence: TGTGCCAGCAGTTTCCCGGGACACCCCTACGAGCAGTACTTC.

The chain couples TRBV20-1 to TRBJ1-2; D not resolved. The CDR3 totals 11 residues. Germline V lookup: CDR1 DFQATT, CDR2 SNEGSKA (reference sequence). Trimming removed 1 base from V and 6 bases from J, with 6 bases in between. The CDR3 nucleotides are TGCAGTGCTAGAGCCGTGAATGGCTACACCTTC. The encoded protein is CSARAVNGYTF.

The CDR3 loop reads CASSYNSIEAFF. CDR3 sequence (DNA): TGTGCCAGCAGTTACAACAGTATTGAAGCTTTCTTT. The rearrangement joins TRBV6-5 to TRBJ1-1; no definite D call. Per germline, CDR1 MNHEY and CDR2 SVGAGI. Trimming stripped 2 bases from V and 7 bases from J, with 8 bases between. The CDR3 is 12 residues long.

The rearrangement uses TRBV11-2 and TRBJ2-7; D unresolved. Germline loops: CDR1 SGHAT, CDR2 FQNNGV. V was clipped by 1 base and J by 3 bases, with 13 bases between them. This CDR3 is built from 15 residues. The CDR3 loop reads CASSLVRSGLYEQYF. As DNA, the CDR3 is TGTGCCAGCAGCTTAGTCCGCTCAGGTCTCTACGAGCAGTACTTC.

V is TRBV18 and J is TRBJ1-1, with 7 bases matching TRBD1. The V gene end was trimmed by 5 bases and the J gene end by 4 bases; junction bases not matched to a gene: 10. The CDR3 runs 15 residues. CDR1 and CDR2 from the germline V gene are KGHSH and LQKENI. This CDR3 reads CASSLQGLGGTEAFF. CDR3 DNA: TGTGCCAGCTCATTACAGGGGCTTGGGGGCACTGAAGCTTTCTTT.

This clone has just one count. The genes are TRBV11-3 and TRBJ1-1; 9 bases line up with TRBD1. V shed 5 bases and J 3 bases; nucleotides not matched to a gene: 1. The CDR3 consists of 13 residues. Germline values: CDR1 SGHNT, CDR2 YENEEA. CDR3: CASSRDRDTEAFF. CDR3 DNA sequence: TGTGCCAGCAGCCGGGACAGGGACACTGAAGCTTTCTTT.

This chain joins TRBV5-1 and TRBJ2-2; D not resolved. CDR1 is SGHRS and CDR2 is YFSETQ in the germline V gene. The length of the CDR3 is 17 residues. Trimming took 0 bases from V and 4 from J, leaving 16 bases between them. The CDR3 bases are TGCGCCAGCAGCTTGGATACGGAGAGGTGGAGCACCGGGGAGCTGTTTTTT. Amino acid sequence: CASSLDTERWSTGELFF. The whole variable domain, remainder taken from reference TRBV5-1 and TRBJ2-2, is KAGVTQTPRYLIKTRGQQVTLSCSPISGHRSVSWYQQTPGQGLQFLFEYFSETQRNKGNFPGRFSGRQFSNSRSEMNVSTLELGDSALYLCASSLDTERWSTGELFFGEGSRLTVL.

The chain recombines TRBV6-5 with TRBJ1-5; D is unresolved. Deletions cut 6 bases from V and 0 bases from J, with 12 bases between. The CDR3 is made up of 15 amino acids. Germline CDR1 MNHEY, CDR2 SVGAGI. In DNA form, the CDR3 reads TGTGCCAGCAGCCCGGACGGATTTAGCAATCAGCCCCAGCATTTT. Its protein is CASSPDGFSNQPQHF.

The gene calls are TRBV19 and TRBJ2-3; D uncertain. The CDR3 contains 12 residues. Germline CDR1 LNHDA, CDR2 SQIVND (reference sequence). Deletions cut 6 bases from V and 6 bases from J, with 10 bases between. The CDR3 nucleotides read TGTGCCAGTAGCCTAGAGTGGGATACGCAGTATTTT. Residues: CASSLEWDTQYF. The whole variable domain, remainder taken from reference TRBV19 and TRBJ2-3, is DGGITQSPKYLFRKEGQNVTLSCEQNLNHDAMYWYRQDPGQGLRLIYYSQIVNDFQKGDIAEGYSVSREKKESFPLTVTSAQKNPTAFYLCASSLEWDTQYFGPGTRLTVL.

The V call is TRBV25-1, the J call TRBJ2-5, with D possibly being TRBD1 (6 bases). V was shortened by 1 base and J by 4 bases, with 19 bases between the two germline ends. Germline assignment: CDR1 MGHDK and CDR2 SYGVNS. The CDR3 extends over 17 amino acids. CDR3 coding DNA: TGTGCCAGCAGTGAATTTCATTTTGTCAGGGGAAGAGAGACCCAGTACTTC. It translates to CASSEFHFVRGRETQYF.